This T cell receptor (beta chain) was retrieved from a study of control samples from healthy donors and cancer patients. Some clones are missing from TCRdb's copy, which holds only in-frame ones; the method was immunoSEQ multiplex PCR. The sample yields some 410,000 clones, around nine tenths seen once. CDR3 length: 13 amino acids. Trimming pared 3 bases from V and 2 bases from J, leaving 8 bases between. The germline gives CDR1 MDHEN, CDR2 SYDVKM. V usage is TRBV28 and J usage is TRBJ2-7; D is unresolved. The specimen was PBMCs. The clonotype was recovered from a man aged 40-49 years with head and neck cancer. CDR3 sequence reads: CASSLSLTYEQYF. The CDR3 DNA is TGTGCCAGCAGTTTGAGTCTGACCTACGAGCAGTACTTC.